This TCR beta chain came from a study of blood T cell repertoires in COVID-19 (dated by TCRdb to the early 2020s). General notes on the study: Collaborator samples came from the United States, Italy and Spain and covered acute and convalescent phases of COVID-19. The material from the prospective study consisted of cDNA or gDNA derived from T cells, B-cell-depleted T cells, or PBMCs. The dataset comprised deeply sampled blood TCRbeta repertoires from subjects exposed to, actively infected with, or recovered from COVID-19. A freely available public database, intended as a resource for researchers studying the immune response to SARS-CoV-2, is where the repertoires were released. The samples were drawn from two sources: the first 160 participants of the ongoing ImmuneRACE study, and fewer than 1,500 subjects contributed by 6 global collaborators. Nearly every sample came with metadata listing a de-identified subject ID, COVID-19 status, age in years and sex. HLA class I and class II types, where available, came from metadata supplied by the sample provider rather than from assay-based typing.

On this clone: Its binding antigen is unknown. Within one base of it there is no much larger clone, and no base qualities were kept.

The immunoSEQ Assay, a bias-controlled multiplex PCR, was used to amplify TCRbeta CDR3 regions from genomic DNA. The source study handled its data this way. The number of nucleated cells in each sample was estimated from the amplification of reference gene primers within the assay. To quantify the absolute abundance of each unique TCRbeta CDR3 rearrangement, sequence reads were collapsed and filtered. For each sample, productive Simpson clonality was calculated as the square root of Simpson's diversity index across productive rearrangements. The clones in this table, taken by TCRdb from immuneACCESS, are in-frame only. Not every clone is retained; where verified, under half of the shortfall comes from an unresolved V gene, and the cause of the rest is unknown. The V and J calls and clone size are taken from that table; D and trimming were inferred from the DNA. The sample table lists 94,000 or so clones, 70% to 85% of them with a count of one. More than 20% of the sample comes from the top ten.

The CDR1 and CDR2 encoded by the germline V gene (reference sequence) are SEHNR and FQNEAQ. Compared with germline, V lacks 5 bases and J lacks 7 bases; bases without a gene match: 10. Measured from the cysteine to the phenylalanine, the CDR3 is 16 residues long. The read is trimmed to its CDR3 DNA, 48 bases read in frame from base 1. What the research found in general, with its limitations: The quantity of clinical and demographic metadata differed by source and by participant and was supplied without curation.

Each collaborating institution followed its own protocols to collect whole blood in K2EDTA tubes. For TCRbeta analysis, collaborators shipped samples as frozen whole blood, isolated PBMCs, or DNA extracted from either of those sample types. Recombination joined TRBV7-9 with TRBJ2-5, and 13 junctional nucleotides match TRBD2. This receptor was identified in a man in his fifties or sixties with acute or convalescent COVID-19. The sample taken for sequencing was peripheral blood. The nucleotide sequence is given as TGTGCCAGCAGCAACCCGGGGACTAGCGGGGAGGGGACCCAGTACTTC. Protein translation: CASSNPGTSGEGTQYF.